The rows below give T cell receptor beta chains drawn from one sample of a study of T-cell reconstitution after alpha-beta-depleted transplantation in children. TCRdb independently ran MiXCR on the PCR reads; one entry per CDR3 protein. The sample lists around 580,000 distinct CDR3 sequences, around 23% seen once, with around an eighth in the top ten. The sequences come from PBMCs, mostly from graft donor cells, collected 360 days after TCRalphabeta/CD19-depleted stem cell transplant. The receptors originated from a boy younger than two who had a stem cell transplant for acute myeloid leukemia, so the T cells may come from the graft donor. Both conserved end residues are part of each CDR3. The order of the fields is V gene, clone size, D gene, CDR3 length, J gene, CDR3 DNA, CDR3 protein. A D gene is named only where the DNA matches it firmly. Only some rows state a clone size, as once, few, many or a class for expanded clones.

TRBV11-1	few	NA	13	TRBJ2-7	TGTGCCAGCAGCACTCCGCGGGATCCCGGGCAGTACTTC	CASSTPRDPGQYF
TRBV6-5	few	TRBD2	15	TRBJ2-5	TGTGCCAGCAGTTTCCGACTAGCGGGGGGAGAGACCCAGTACTTC	CASSFRLAGGETQYF
TRBV11-2	many	TRBD2	17	TRBJ2-2	TGTGCCAGCAGCTTAAGACTAGCGGGGTCGAACACCGGGGAGCTGTTTTTT	CASSLRLAGSNTGELFF
TRBV28	once	NA	16	TRBJ1-5	TGTGCCAGCACCCGTTTAGACCACAGGGTCCATCAGCCCCAGCATTTT	CASTRLDHRVHQPQHF
TRBV12-1	NA	NA	15	TRBJ2-2	TGTGCCAGCAGCTTTGGGCTCCTCTGCTCCGGGGAGCTGTTTTTT	CASSFGLLCSGELFF
TRBV12-3/TRBV12-4	NA	NA	16	TRBJ2-6	TGTGCCAGCAGTTCCTGGACTGTCTCTGGGGCCAACGTCCTGACTTTC	CASSSWTVSGANVLTF
TRBV7-9	NA	NA	15	TRBJ2-5	TGTGCCAGCAGCAGTACCGGGACGGACCAAGAGACCCAGTACTTC	CASSSTGTDQETQYF
TRBV14	NA	NA	15	TRBJ2-2	TGTGCCAGCAGCCAAGAATCCAGTCTAGGCGGGGAGCTGTTTTTT	CASSQESSLGGELFF
TRBV6-5	many	NA	17	TRBJ1-3	TGTGCCAGCAGTTACTCGCCGGGCACCGTCTCTGGAAACACCATATATTTT	CASSYSPGTVSGNTIYF
TRBV5-1	many	NA	14	TRBJ2-2	TGCGCCAGCAGCTTGGAGGTTCACACCGGGGAGCTGTTTTTT	CASSLEVHTGELFF
TRBV20-1	NA	NA	14	TRBJ2-5	TGCAGTGCTAGAGCGTCCCCTTGGAGAGAGACCCAGTACTTC	CSARASPWRETQYF
TRBV12-3/TRBV12-4	many	NA	12	TRBJ2-7	TGTGCCAGCAGTTTTGGCTCCTACGAGCAGTACTTC	CASSFGSYEQYF
TRBV7-9	NA	NA	14	TRBJ2-1	TGTGCCAGCAGCTCTTTTCCGGGGTACAATGAGCAGTTCTTC	CASSSFPGYNEQFF
TRBV12-3/TRBV12-4	NA	NA	15	TRBJ2-2	TGTGCCAGCAGTTTTTTAGCACCGTCCACCGGGGAGCTGTTTTTT	CASSFLAPSTGELFF
TRBV12-3/TRBV12-4	NA	TRBD1	14	TRBJ2-5	TGTGCCAGCAGTCCGTATGGACAGGGAGAGACCCAGTACTTC	CASSPYGQGETQYF
TRBV5-1	NA	NA	14	TRBJ2-4	TGCGCCAGCAGCTTACCAGGGAGTGTGAACATTCAGTACTTC	CASSLPGSVNIQYF
TRBV6-2/TRBV6-3	many	NA	12	TRBJ2-7	TGTGCCAGCAGTTACTCGTCCTACGAGCAGTACTTC	CASSYSSYEQYF
TRBV7-3	NA	TRBD2	24	TRBJ2-3	TGTGCCAGCAGCTTAAGGTCGCTTACCCTTAGCGGGGGGGTCGGAACCCGTCGCACAGATACGCAGTATTTT	CASSLRSLTLSGGVGTRRTDTQYF
TRBV3-1	few	NA	15	TRBJ2-1	TGTGCCAGCAGCCAAGATGCCACCTTCAGCAATGAGCAGTTCTTC	CASSQDATFSNEQFF
TRBV29-1	few	TRBD2	15	TRBJ2-1	TGCAGCGTCCCACTAGCGGGAGACTATTACAATGAGCAGTTCTTC	CSVPLAGDYYNEQFF
TRBV20-1	NA	NA	16	TRBJ2-2	TGCAGTGCTTCGGGGGCCTCCCCATGGGACACCGGGGAGCTGTTTTTT	CSASGASPWDTGELFF
TRBV5-6	few	TRBD1	17	TRBJ1-6	TGTGCCAGCAGCGCTCGGACAGGGCGTTTCTATAATTCACCCCTCCACTTT	CASSARTGRFYNSPLHF
TRBV7-6	NA	TRBD1	15	TRBJ1-3	TGTGCCAGCAGCCCGGACAGGATGGAGGGAAACACCATATATTTT	CASSPDRMEGNTIYF
TRBV12-3/TRBV12-4	many	NA	13	TRBJ1-5	TGTGCCAGCAGTTTCATCGGGGATCAGCCCCAGCATTTT	CASSFIGDQPQHF
TRBV10-3	few	NA	14	TRBJ2-1	TGTGCCATCAGTGAACTAGACAGGTACAATGAGCAGTTCTTC	CAISELDRYNEQFF
TRBV6-5	few	NA	14	TRBJ2-1	TGTGCCAGCAGTAACAGTAGCTCCTACAATGAGCAGTTCTTC	CASSNSSSYNEQFF
TRBV5-1	few	TRBD2	15	TRBJ2-3	TGCGCCAGCAGCTTACGCGGGGGGAGTCCAGATACGCAGTATTTT	CASSLRGGSPDTQYF
TRBV29-1	many	TRBD1	14	TRBJ1-1	TGCAGCGTTCAAGCCGGGACAGGGGGCGGTGAAGCTTTCTTT	CSVQAGTGGGEAFF
TRBV11-1	NA	TRBD2	17	TRBJ2-3	TGTGCCAGCAGCCCAAGACTAGCGGGGGGCCTCACAGATACGCAGTATTTT	CASSPRLAGGLTDTQYF
TRBV6-1	NA	NA	17	TRBJ2-2	TGTGCCAGCTCGGAAGGCCTGGGCCGAACATACACCGGGGAGCTGTTTTTT	CASSEGLGRTYTGELFF
TRBV6-2/TRBV6-3	few	TRBD2	16	TRBJ2-1	TGTGCCAGCAGCACCTTAGCGGGTCTAAACAACAATGAGCAGTTCTTC	CASSTLAGLNNNEQFF
TRBV6-5	NA	TRBD1	14	TRBJ1-6	TGTGCCAGCAGTTTAAGGGACAGGGTATCACCCCTCCACTTT	CASSLRDRVSPLHF
TRBV10-1	NA	TRBD1	15	TRBJ2-3	TGCGCCAGCGGCTGGGACAGAGTTAACACAGATACGCAGTATTTT	CASGWDRVNTDTQYF
TRBV4-1	few	NA	15	TRBJ2-2	TGCGCCAGCAGCCAAGTCCCGGGCGGTACCGGGGAGCTGTTTTTT	CASSQVPGGTGELFF
TRBV7-9	many	NA	15	TRBJ2-5	TGTGCCAGCAGCTTGAGGGGATACGTGGGAGAGACCCAGTACTTC	CASSLRGYVGETQYF
TRBV20-1	many	NA	13	TRBJ2-1	TGCAGTGCTCTACAGGACCAATACAATGAGCAGTTCTTC	CSALQDQYNEQFF
TRBV7-9	many	TRBD1	17	TRBJ2-3	TGTGCCAGCAGCCCACTACCGCGGGACAGGGGAACAGATACGCAGTATTTT	CASSPLPRDRGTDTQYF
TRBV4-3	NA	NA	13	TRBJ2-7	TGCGCCAGCAGCCAAGAGGTGGCGTACGAGCAGTACTTC	CASSQEVAYEQYF
TRBV7-8	many	NA	16	TRBJ2-6	TGTGCCAGCAGCTTAGTGGGCCAGACCTGGGCCAACGTCCTGACTTTC	CASSLVGQTWANVLTF
TRBV5-1	many	TRBD1	18	TRBJ2-6	TGCGCCAGCAGCACGACAGGGACAGGCCTCTCAGGGGCCAACGTCCTGACTTTC	CASSTTGTGLSGANVLTF
TRBV11-2	few	NA	19	TRBJ2-3	TGTGCCAGCACCCAGTCCCAGCCCCTCCTGTACTCCGGCACAGATACGCAGTATTTT	CASTQSQPLLYSGTDTQYF
TRBV12-3/TRBV12-4	many	NA	13	TRBJ2-5	TGTGCCAGCAGTGAAAGAAATGGGGGGACCCAGTACTTC	CASSERNGGTQYF
TRBV7-2	once	NA	13	TRBJ2-1	TGTGCCAGCAGCCGCGAGCCCATCAATGAGCAGTTCTTC	CASSREPINEQFF
TRBV4-2	once	TRBD2	16	TRBJ2-5	TGTGCCAGCCAGCGACTAGCGGGGGACAGCGGAAAGACCCAGTACTTC	CASQRLAGDSGKTQYF
TRBV7-3	many	NA	15	TRBJ2-3	TGTGCCAGCAGCTTACCTGTTACTCGCACAGATACGCAGTATTTT	CASSLPVTRTDTQYF
TRBV6-5	few	TRBD2	17	TRBJ2-3	TGTGCCAGCAGTTACTCCAGCGGGGGCCCCTCCACAGATACGCAGTATTTT	CASSYSSGGPSTDTQYF
TRBV20-1	NA	TRBD2	20	TRBJ2-3	TGCAGTGCTAGAGTCCCCCTTCTAGCGGGGGGGGCACTAAGCACAGATACGCAGTATTTT	CSARVPLLAGGALSTDTQYF
TRBV5-4	NA	NA	12	TRBJ2-5	TGTGCCAGCAGCTTGGATTCTGAGACCCAGTACTTC	CASSLDSETQYF
TRBV12-3/TRBV12-4	few	NA	15	TRBJ2-1	TGTGCCAGCAGTTTAGTAGGGACTGTTGGCCGTGAGCAGTTCTTC	CASSLVGTVGREQFF
TRBV5-6	NA	NA	15	TRBJ1-1	TGTGCCAGCAGCTTGGGTCGGCAAAGGAACACTGAAGCTTTCTTT	CASSLGRQRNTEAFF
TRBV20-1	NA	NA	15	TRBJ1-1	TGCAGTGCCCTCCCCCAGGGGAGGTTGGACACTGAAGCTTTCTTT	CSALPQGRLDTEAFF
TRBV2	many	TRBD1	13	TRBJ1-3	TGTGCCCAACAGCGGGACAGGGTTAACACCATATATTTT	CAQQRDRVNTIYF
TRBV5-1	NA	NA	14	TRBJ1-5	TGCGCCAGCAGCGTGGGGGGGAGGGATCAGCCCCAGCATTTT	CASSVGGRDQPQHF
TRBV20-1	NA	TRBD2	15	TRBJ2-1	TGCAGTGCTCCCCCGATAGCGGGCCACTACAATGAGCAGTTCTTC	CSAPPIAGHYNEQFF
TRBV12-3/TRBV12-4	many	NA	13	TRBJ1-2	TGTGCCAGCAGTCCGCACTACAGGGACGGCTACACCTTC	CASSPHYRDGYTF
TRBV29-1	many	TRBD1	16	TRBJ2-1	TGCAGCGCCGCCCTAGCTCCGGGACAGGGGTACAATGAGCAGTTCTTC	CSAALAPGQGYNEQFF
TRBV7-9	many	NA	16	TRBJ2-5	TGTGCCAGCAGCTCCCCTCCCAACTGGGGGGAAGAGACCCAGTACTTC	CASSSPPNWGEETQYF
TRBV7-2	NA	NA	16	TRBJ2-5	TGTGCCAGCAGCTCTTCCCCTGGGTGGGGGTCCGAGACCCAGTACTTC	CASSSSPGWGSETQYF
TRBV6-5	NA	TRBD1	15	TRBJ2-2	TGTGCCAGTAGGACAGGGGGGGTTGAGGCCGGGGAGCTGTTTTTT	CASRTGGVEAGELFF
TRBV10-3	many	NA	15	TRBJ1-1	TGTGCCATCAGTGAAAGACAGCACATGAACACTGAAGCTTTCTTT	CAISERQHMNTEAFF